This TCR beta chain is drawn from a study of STAT5B mutations in CD4+ large granular lymphocyte leukemia (dated by TCRdb to between 2021 and 2023). For the wider study: Among healthy controls, the CDR3 'QG' motif was associated with a particular HLA allele. TCRbeta repertoires of CD4+ T-cell large granular lymphocyte leukemia patients were compared with those of healthy blood donors. The purity of purified fractions was confirmed by flow cytometry on FACSCanto II or FACSVerse to exceed 95% among lymphocytes.

Here is what the overall study found, with its caveats: CD4-sorted patient repertoires appeared more clonal than healthy CD4+ repertoires, and this difference persisted after removing the putative leukemic clones. The data were not HLA-matched, and the relatively small sample size could explain the higher clonality seen in CD4+ compared with CD8+ T-LGLL. Enrichment of TRBV06-family usage was observed among the top patient clones (8/27) relative to healthy controls (2/35). Main leukemic clonotypes were private to each patient, although 25% to 30% appeared at low frequency in other patients' non-leukemic repertoires.

TCRbeta rearrangements were sequenced from genomic DNA using the immunoSEQ assay at survey resolution. Regarding the original processing steps: In the TCR sequencing data, the lowest productive clonotype frequency that could be detected was 2.59 x 10-5. Only productive TCRbeta rearrangements, defined as complete and in-frame sequences, were included in the analyses. The clonality of each sample was calculated as Simpson clonality in the immunoSEQ Analyzer version 3.0. Based on frequency, clones were grouped as very rare, small, medium, large (1-20%) or hyperexpanded (>20%). OLGA 1.2.3 estimated generation probabilities, VDJtools produced V-gene circos plots, VDJdb was queried for specificities, and GLIPH identified CDR3 motifs. TCRdb's version of the immuneACCESS table is confined to in-frame rearrangements and falls short of the full clone set. An unresolved V gene accounts for under half of the shortfall where checked; the remainder is of unknown origin. V and J calls and clone size are as listed in that table; D and trimming were resolved from the DNA. Across this sample there are 20,000 to 25,000 clones, with about 78% seen only once. In total, the top ten clones hold 0.5% to 0.65% of the sample.

A note on this clone: Its recognized antigen is unknown. No qualities accompany the bases; no much larger clone lies one base away.

Relative to germline, V is 5 bases shorter and J is 0 bases shorter, with 14 bases between their ends. As encoded in the germline V gene, CDR1 is KGHSH while CDR2 is LQKENI. From its cysteine to its phenylalanine, the CDR3 spans 16 amino acids. The kept DNA is CDR3 alone, 48 bases in frame from the first base. The healthy control group was made up of roughly 34 blood donors, and the Finnish Red Cross blood service supplied their buffy coats. All TCR-sequenced material derived from peripheral blood: patient blood samples and healthy donor buffy coats. Ficoll-Hypaque gradient centrifugation was used to isolate peripheral blood mononuclear cells. CD4+ cells were magnetically purified from the buffy coats of healthy controls. The Gentra Puregene Cell and Tissue kit was used for genomic DNA extraction, and quantification was performed on a Qubit 2.0 fluorometer.

This sequence uses TRBV18 and TRBJ2-4, with no reliable assignment of the D segment. The sequence came from a human donor in good health. Sequences were obtained from CD4+ T cells from blood buffy coats. The CDR3 sequence is CASSTREELAKNIQYF. The DNA sequence is TGTGCCAGCTCAACACGAGAAGAACTAGCCAAAAACATTCAGTACTTC.